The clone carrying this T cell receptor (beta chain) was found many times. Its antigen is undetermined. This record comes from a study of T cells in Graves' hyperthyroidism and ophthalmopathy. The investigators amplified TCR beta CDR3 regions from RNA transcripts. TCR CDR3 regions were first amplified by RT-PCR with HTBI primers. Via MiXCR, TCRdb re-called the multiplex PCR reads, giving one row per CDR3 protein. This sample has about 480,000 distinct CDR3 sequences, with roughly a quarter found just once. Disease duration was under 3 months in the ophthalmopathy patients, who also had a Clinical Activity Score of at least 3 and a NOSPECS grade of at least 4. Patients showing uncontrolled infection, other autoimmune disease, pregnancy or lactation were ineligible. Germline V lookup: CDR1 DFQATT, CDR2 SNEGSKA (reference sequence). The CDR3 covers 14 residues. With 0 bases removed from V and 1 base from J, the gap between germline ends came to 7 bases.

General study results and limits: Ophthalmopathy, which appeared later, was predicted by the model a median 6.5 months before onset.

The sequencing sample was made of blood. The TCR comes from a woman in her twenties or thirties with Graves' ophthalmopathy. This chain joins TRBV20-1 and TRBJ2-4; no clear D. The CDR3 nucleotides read TGCAGTGCTAGAGATTTCGAGGCCAAAAACATTCAGTACTTC. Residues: CSARDFEAKNIQYF.